This T cell receptor beta chain was obtained from a study of cytotoxic CD8 clonotypes in ibrutinib-treated CLL. To note about this clone: No antigen is known for it.

The assay was immunoSEQ multiplex PCR, and TCRdb's table has in-frame clones only and misses some. This table holds 270,000 or so clones, roughly three quarters found once. General study points: Patients showed higher baseline clonality than age-matched healthy donors, and it tracked circulating CD8+ T-cell counts.

Germline values: CDR1 SQVTM, CDR2 ANQGSEA. V was clipped by 0 bases and J by 3 bases, with 9 bases between them. The CDR3 sequence is 14 residues long. The sequences come from PBMCs, collected at disease progression, from a patient treated with ibrutinib. The source is a human donor with chronic lymphocytic leukemia. The chain carries TRBV29-1 and TRBJ1-3; D is ambiguous. The CDR3 DNA sequence: TGCAGCGTTGAAGATCTAAACAGTGGAAACACCATATATTTT. The encoded protein is CSVEDLNSGNTIYF.